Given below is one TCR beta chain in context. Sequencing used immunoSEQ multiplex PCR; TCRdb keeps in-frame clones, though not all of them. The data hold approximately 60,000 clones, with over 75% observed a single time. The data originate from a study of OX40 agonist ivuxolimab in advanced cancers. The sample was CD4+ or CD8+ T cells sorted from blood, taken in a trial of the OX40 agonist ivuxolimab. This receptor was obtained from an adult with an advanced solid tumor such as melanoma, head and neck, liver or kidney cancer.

The CDR3 DNA reads as TGTGCCAGCAGCCGCCTTGGGGCGTCAGATACGCAGTATTTT. The encoded protein is CASSRLGASDTQYF. The chain is built from TRBV7-9 and TRBJ2-3; tentatively, D is TRBD1 (5 bases). This CDR3 region has 14 residues. The V end was cut by 5 bases, the J end by 4 bases, with 13 bases between. Per germline, CDR1 SEHNR and CDR2 FQNEAQ (reference sequence).